These 18 T cell receptor beta chains share one sample of origin, sequenced in a study of post-analysis software for immune sequencing data. Findings and caveats of the study: Patients had higher frequencies than controls of roughly five TRBV segments, including TRBV5-6, TRBV5-1 and TRBV20-1.

Their specific antigens are unknown. Researchers reported that TCR beta cDNA libraries carried unique molecular identifiers. TCRdb recomputed calls from the PCR reads with MiXCR, one row per CDR3 protein. This sample has some 800,000 distinct CDR3 sequences, with around 45% found just once. The source material was blood. The receptors here all came from a girl aged 10 to 17 with multiple sclerosis.

CDR3 residues: CAIDADTQYF. CDR3 nucleotides: TGTGCCATCGACGCCGATACGCAGTATTTT. The chain uses TRBV7-9 and TRBJ2-3; D gene unclear. There are 10 residues in the CDR3. The ends were cut back, 10 bases at V and 6 bases at J, with 8 bases in the middle. From germline, CDR1 is SEHNR and CDR2 FQNEAQ (reference sequence).

The rearrangement links TRBV11-1 to TRBJ2-1; a possible D gene is TRBD2 (6 bases). V was trimmed by 7 bases and J by 8 bases, leaving 21 bases between them. This CDR3 has 15 residues. Germline lookup yields CDR1 SGHAT and CDR2 FQDESV (reference sequence). CDR3 coding DNA: TGTGCCAGCACCGTATCCCCGGGGGTTAGCGATGAGCAGTTCTTC. Residues: CASTVSPGVSDEQFF.

The rearrangement joins TRBV12-3 or TRBV12-4 to TRBJ2-1, with TRBD2 identical over 10 bases. The ends lost 7 bases at V and 4 bases at J; junction bases unmatched: 4. The CDR3 covers 14 residues. For the CDR3, the DNA is TGTGCCAGCACTTTGACTAGCGGGTACAATGAGCAGTTCTTC. It translates to CASTLTSGYNEQFF.

V usage is TRBV7-8 and J usage is TRBJ2-7, with TRBD2 identical over 11 bases. Per the germline V gene, CDR1 is SGHVS and CDR2 is FQNEAQ. J was trimmed by 1 base and V by 4 bases; bases with no gene match: 15. The CDR3 has 19 residues. For the CDR3, the DNA is TGTGCCAGCAGCTCCTACCGCCTAGCGGGAGGCCGGGGATCCTACGAGCAGTACTTC. Protein: CASSSYRLAGGRGSYEQYF. Drawing the rest from reference TRBV7-8 and TRBJ2-7, the complete variable domain is GAGVSQSPRYKVAKRGQDVALRCDPISGHVSLFWYQQALGQGPEFLTYFQNEAQLDKSGLPSDRFFAERPEGSVSTLKIQRTQQEDSAVYLCASSSYRLAGGRGSYEQYFGPGTRLTVT.

This clonotype was picked up a small number of times. This chain uses TRBV20-1 with TRBJ2-5; maybe TRBD1 (6 bases). This CDR3 has 13 residues. Trimming cost V 3 bases and J 4 bases, with 12 bases left between them. Germline CDR1 reads DFQATT; CDR2 reads SNEGSKA (reference sequence). This CDR3 is CSARLGAGETQYF. The CDR3 DNA reads TGCAGTGCTAGGTTGGGGGCCGGAGAGACCCAGTACTTC.

This clonotype showed up just a few times. The junction departs from germline at one end; a sequencing error may be responsible. This chain connects TRBV15 to TRBJ2-1; no firm D call. In germline, CDR1 is LNHNV, CDR2 YYDKDF (reference sequence). The CDR3 totals 15 residues. CDR3 nucleotides: TGTGCCACCAGCGGAGATGAGGCAGCCTACAATGAGCAGTTCTTC. Protein: CATSGDEAAYNEQFF.

J is TRBJ1-4 and V is TRBV20-1, with a weak D call TRBD1 (5 bases). With 5 bases removed from V and 7 bases from J, the gap between germline ends came to 14 bases. The CDR3 runs to 13 residues. CDR1 is DFQATT, CDR2 SNEGSKA, per germline (reference sequence). CDR3 sequence (DNA): TGCAGTGCTCCGGGACCGAAGGCTGAAAAACTGTTTTTT. Translating gives CSAPGPKAEKLFF.

Only a few counts were recorded for this clonotype. The V gene is TRBV20-1, the J gene TRBJ2-1, with 9 bases fitting TRBD2. Germline CDR1 and CDR2: DFQATT and SNEGSKA (reference sequence). J lost 2 bases, V lost 3 bases, and 5 bases had no gene match. There are 15 residues in the CDR3. CDR3: CSARVAGEAYNEQFF. The CDR3 nucleotides read TGCAGTGCTAGGGTAGCGGGGGAAGCCTACAATGAGCAGTTCTTC.

Of note for this clonotype: Relative to the germline gene, one junction end is altered; a read error may explain this. V usage is TRBV4-3 and J usage is TRBJ2-7; the D call may be TRBD1 or TRBD2 (6 bases each). This CDR3 is built from 17 residues. Germline V gene lookup returns CDR1 LGHNA and CDR2 YSLEER. The CDR3 region is CASSQDPGAANSYERYF. In DNA, the CDR3 is TGCGCCAGCAGCCAAGATCCGGGGGCAGCGAACTCCTACGAGCGGTACTTC.

In this sample, this clonotype turned up a few times. V is TRBV3-1 and J is TRBJ2-1; 7 nucleotides line up with TRBD2. The CDR3 totals 16 residues. Losses at the gene ends were 0 bases for V and 6 bases for J; bases not matched to a gene: 8. The germline gives CDR1 LGHDT, CDR2 YNNKEL (reference sequence). DNA for the CDR3: TGTGCCAGCAGCCAAGATCTCGGCGGGAGTCTCAATGAGCAGTTCTTC. Translation: CASSQDLGGSLNEQFF.

This clonotype was seen a handful of times. The chain uses TRBV29-1 and TRBJ2-1; D ambiguous. V lost 7 bases and J 3 bases, leaving 16 bases between the germline ends. The CDR3 extends over 14 amino acids. CDR1 is SQVTM and CDR2 is ANQGSEA in the germline V gene. The CDR3 here is CSALNPISYNEQFF. The CDR3 coding sequence is TGCAGCGCGTTGAACCCGATCAGCTACAATGAGCAGTTCTTC.

This sequence joins TRBV29-1 and TRBJ1-3; D is uncertain. The CDR3 spans 12 residues. V lost 6 bases to trimming and J lost 9 bases, with 15 bases between them. Germline V gene data show CDR1 as SQVTM and CDR2 as ANQGSEA. The CDR3 is CSVMTGFSTIYF. In nucleotides, the CDR3 is TGCAGCGTCATGACCGGGTTTAGCACCATATATTTT.

Here the CDR3 reads CATSVDRGYSSYEQYF. The CDR3 coding sequence is TGTGCCACCAGTGTTGACAGGGGCTACTCCTCCTACGAGCAGTACTTC. The chain carries TRBV24-1 and TRBJ2-7; 8 nucleotides line up with TRBD1. The trim removed 5 bases at V and 0 bases at J, leaving 8 bases unmatched. The germline V gene encodes CDR1 KGHDR and CDR2 SFDVKD. This CDR3 comprises 16 residues.

V and J are TRBV27 and TRBJ2-7; TRBD2 matches at 14 bases. This CDR3 comprises 15 residues. V gave up 6 bases and J gave up 3 bases; unmatched junction bases: 4. In germline, CDR1 is MNHEY, CDR2 SMNVEV (reference sequence). The chain's CDR3 is CASRGTSGSYYEQYF. As DNA, the CDR3 is TGTGCCAGCAGGGGGACTAGCGGGAGCTACTACGAGCAGTACTTC.

The chain recombines TRBV6-5 with TRBJ2-5, with 14 bases matching TRBD2. The DNA end is a closer match to TRBJ2-7, so the J assignment may be wrong. CDR1 and CDR2 (germline): MNHEY, SVGAGI. This CDR3 region has 17 residues. The CDR3 sequence is CASSYSGTSGRRGEQYF. The CDR3 DNA sequence: TGTGCCAGCAGTTACTCCGGGACTAGCGGGAGACGGGGCGAGCAGTACTTC.

The chain joins TRBV11-2 to TRBJ2-3; D might be TRBD1 or TRBD2, each matching 7 bases. CDR3 length: 17 amino acids. The germline gives CDR1 SGHAT, CDR2 FQNNGV. The ends were cut back, 3 bases at V and 4 bases at J, with 20 bases in the middle. CDR3 bases: TGTGCCAGCAGCTTGGCCCCATACAGGGGAGGGTCAGATACGCAGTATTTT. It yields the protein CASSLAPYRGGSDTQYF.

This chain connects TRBV27 to TRBJ2-4; TRBD2 aligns across 8 bases. Per the germline V gene, CDR1 is MNHEY and CDR2 is SMNVEV (reference sequence). After removal of 2 bases from V and 0 bases from J, the junction contained 9 bases not matched to a gene. The CDR3 totals 18 residues. The CDR3 sequence: CASSLTGLEGLAKNIQYF. CDR3 sequence (DNA): TGTGCCAGCAGTTTAACGGGACTAGAAGGATTAGCCAAAAACATTCAGTACTTC.

The chain combines TRBV4-1 with TRBJ1-5; D is uncertain. The germline V and J ends were trimmed by 3 bases and 0 bases, with 9 bases remaining between them. Germline V CDR1 and CDR2: MGHRA, YSYEKL. The CDR3 consists of 15 residues. CDR3 loop: CASSQGFLSNQPQHF. As DNA, the CDR3 is TGCGCCAGCAGCCAGGGATTCCTTAGCAATCAGCCCCAGCATTTT.